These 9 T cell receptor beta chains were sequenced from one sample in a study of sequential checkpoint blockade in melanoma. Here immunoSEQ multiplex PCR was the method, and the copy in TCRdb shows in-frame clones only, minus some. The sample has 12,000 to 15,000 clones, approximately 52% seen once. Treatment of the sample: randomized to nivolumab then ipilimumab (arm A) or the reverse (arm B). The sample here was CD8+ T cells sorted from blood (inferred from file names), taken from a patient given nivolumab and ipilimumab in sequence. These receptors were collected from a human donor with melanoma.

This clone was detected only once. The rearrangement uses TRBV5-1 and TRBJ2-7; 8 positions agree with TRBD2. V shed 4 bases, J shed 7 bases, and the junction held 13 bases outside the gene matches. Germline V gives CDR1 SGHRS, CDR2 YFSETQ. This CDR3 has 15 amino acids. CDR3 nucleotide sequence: TGCGCCAGCAGCCCCAGGGGTAGCGGGATGAGGGAGCAGTACTTC. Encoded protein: CASSPRGSGMREQYF.

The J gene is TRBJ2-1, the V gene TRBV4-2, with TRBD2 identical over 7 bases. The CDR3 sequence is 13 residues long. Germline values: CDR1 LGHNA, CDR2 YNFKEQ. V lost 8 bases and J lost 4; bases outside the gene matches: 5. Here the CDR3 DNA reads TGTGCCAGCTGGGGGGGACCTTACAATGAGCAGTTCTTC. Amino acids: CASWGGPYNEQFF.

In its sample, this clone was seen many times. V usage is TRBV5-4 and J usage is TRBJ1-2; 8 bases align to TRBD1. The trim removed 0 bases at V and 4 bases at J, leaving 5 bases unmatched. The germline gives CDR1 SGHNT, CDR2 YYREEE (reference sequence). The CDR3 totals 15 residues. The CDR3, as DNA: TGTGCCAGCAGCTTGGAGGACAGGGAAAGCTATGGCTACACCTTC. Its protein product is CASSLEDRESYGYTF.

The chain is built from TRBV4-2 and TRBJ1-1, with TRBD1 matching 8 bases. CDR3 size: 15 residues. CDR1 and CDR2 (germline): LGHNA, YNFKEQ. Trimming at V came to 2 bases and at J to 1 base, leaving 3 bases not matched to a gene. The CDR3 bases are TGTGCCAGCAGCCAATGGGACAGGCAGAACACTGAAGCTTTCTTT. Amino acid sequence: CASSQWDRQNTEAFF.

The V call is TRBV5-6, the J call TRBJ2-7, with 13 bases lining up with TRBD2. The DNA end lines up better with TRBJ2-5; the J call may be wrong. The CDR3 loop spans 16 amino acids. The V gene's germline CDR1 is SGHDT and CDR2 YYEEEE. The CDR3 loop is CASSLPGLAGKETQYF. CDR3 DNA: TGTGCCAGCAGCCTGCCGGGACTAGCGGGGAAAGAGACCCAGTACTTC.

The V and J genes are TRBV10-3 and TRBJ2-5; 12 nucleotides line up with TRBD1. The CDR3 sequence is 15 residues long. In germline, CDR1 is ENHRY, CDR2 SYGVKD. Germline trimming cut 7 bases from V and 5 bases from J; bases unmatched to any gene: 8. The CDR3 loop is CAIKGDRGLLETQYF. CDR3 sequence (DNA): TGTGCCATCAAAGGGGACAGGGGGCTTTTGGAGACCCAGTACTTC.

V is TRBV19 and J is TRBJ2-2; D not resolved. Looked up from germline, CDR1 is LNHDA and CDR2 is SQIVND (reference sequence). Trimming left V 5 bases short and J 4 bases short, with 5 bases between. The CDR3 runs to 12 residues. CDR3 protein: CASSQFTGELFF. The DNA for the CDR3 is TGTGCCAGTAGTCAGTTCACCGGGGAGCTGTTTTTT.

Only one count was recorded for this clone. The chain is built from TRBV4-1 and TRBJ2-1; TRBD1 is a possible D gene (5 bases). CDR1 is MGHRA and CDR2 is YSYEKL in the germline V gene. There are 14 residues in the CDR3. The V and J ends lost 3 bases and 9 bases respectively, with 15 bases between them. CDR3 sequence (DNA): TGCGCCAGCAGCCAGGGCCCAGGGCCCGCTGAGCAGTTCTTC. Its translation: CASSQGPGPAEQFF.

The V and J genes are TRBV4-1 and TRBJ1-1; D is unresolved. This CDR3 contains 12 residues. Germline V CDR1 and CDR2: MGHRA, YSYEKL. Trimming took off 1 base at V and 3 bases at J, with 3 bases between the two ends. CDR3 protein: CASSQGDTEAFF. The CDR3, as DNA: TGCGCCAGCAGCCAAGGAGACACTGAAGCTTTCTTT.